What follows are 24 T cell receptor beta chains derived from one specimen sequenced in a study of TIL therapy for anti-PD-1-resistant metastatic lung cancer. Time point described: pre-treatment sample, taken before nivolumab and TIL therapy. Sequencing used immunoSEQ v3. The method was immunoSEQ multiplex PCR; TCRdb's version includes in-frame clones alone and lacks a portion of them. The sample has about 59,000 clones, 73% seen once. Here the sequenced sample was blood, taken at baseline. The receptor source for this set is a person between 25 and 79 years old with non-small cell lung cancer.

This chain joins TRBV5-6 and TRBJ2-1, with 10 bases identical to TRBD2. The V segment lost 1 base and the J segment 4 bases; nucleotides outside the gene matches: 5. The germline CDR1 and CDR2 sequences are SGHDT and YYEEEE. There are 16 residues in the CDR3. CDR3 in amino acids: CASSLKGLAFYNEQFF. CDR3 nucleotide sequence: TGTGCCAGCAGCTTGAAGGGACTAGCGTTTTACAATGAGCAGTTCTTC.

J is TRBJ1-5 and V is TRBV5-8; tentative D call: TRBD1 (6 bases). Germline V gene lookup returns CDR1 SGHTS and CDR2 YDEGEE. The V and J ends lost 0 bases and 0 bases respectively, with 13 bases between them. The CDR3 covers 17 residues. The CDR3 loop reads CASSLVLGGSSNQPQHF. As DNA, the CDR3 is TGTGCCAGCAGCTTGGTTCTGGGGGGCAGTAGCAATCAGCCCCAGCATTTT.

The chain uses TRBV4-3 and TRBJ2-1; tentatively, D is TRBD2 (5 bases). Germline CDR1 reads LGHNA; CDR2 reads YSLEER. The CDR3 runs 15 residues. The V and J ends lost 0 bases and 7 bases respectively, with 13 bases between them. CDR3 sequence reads: CASSQDVGLANEQFF. DNA for the CDR3: TGCGCCAGCAGCCAAGATGTTGGTCTAGCTAATGAGCAGTTCTTC.

This clone showed up just a few times. The chain uses TRBV6-4 and TRBJ1-5; D remains unclear. Germline loops: CDR1 MRHNA, CDR2 SNTAGT. This CDR3 is 11 amino acids long. Trimming removed 6 bases from V and 9 bases from J, with 9 bases in between. In DNA form, the CDR3 reads TGTGCCAGCAGGAAAGGAGTGCCCCAGCATTTT. Translated: CASRKGVPQHF.

In its sample, this clone was seen a few times. The rearrangement uses TRBV14 and TRBJ2-4; D is unresolved. The CDR3 length is 16 residues. Between the trimmed V and J ends, which lost 6 bases and 1 base, there was a span of 16 bases. Germline values: CDR1 SGHDN, CDR2 FVKESK. CDR3 residues: CASSPTSSPAKNIQYF. DNA for the CDR3: TGTGCCAGCAGTCCTACTTCTAGTCCGGCCAAAAACATTCAGTACTTC. The complete variable domain, with remaining parts taken from reference TRBV14 and TRBJ2-4, reads EAGVTQFPSHSVIEKGQTVTLRCDPISGHDNLYWYRRVMGKEIKFLLHFVKESKQDESGMPNNRFLAERTGGTYSTLKVQPAELEDSGVYFCASSPTSSPAKNIQYFGAGTRLSVL.

This clone has only a few counts. The V call is TRBV7-7, the J call TRBJ1-2, with no clear D. Germline CDR1 reads SSHAT; CDR2 reads FNYEAQ (reference sequence). There are 14 residues in the CDR3. Trimming shortened V by 6 bases and J by 1 base, and 12 bases separated the two germline ends. The CDR3 is CASRPLGYNYGYTF. CDR3 in DNA: TGTGCCAGCAGACCCCTAGGATATAACTATGGCTACACCTTC.

This clone was counted a few times. The rearrangement joins TRBV2 to TRBJ1-2, with 7 bases aligning to TRBD1. CDR3 length: 13 residues. The germline gives CDR1 SNHLY, CDR2 FYNNEI. V lost 6 bases and J lost 8; bases outside the gene matches: 9. Here the CDR3 DNA reads TGTGCCAGCAGACGAGACAGGGAGAGGGGCTACACCTTC. It translates to CASRRDRERGYTF.

The chain recombines TRBV6-5 with TRBJ2-5; maybe TRBD1 (6 bases). The V and J ends lost 0 bases and 5 bases respectively, with 16 bases between them. The germline gives CDR1 MNHEY, CDR2 SVGAGI. The CDR3 length is 16 residues. The CDR3 DNA follows: TGTGCCAGCAGTTACTCTTACTTTACAGGGATGGAGACCCAGTACTTC. The encoded protein is CASSYSYFTGMETQYF.

V and J are TRBV30 and TRBJ2-6; 7 nucleotides agree with TRBD1. The CDR3 covers 14 residues. The V gene end was trimmed by 8 bases and the J gene end by 0 bases; junction bases not matched to a gene: 4. Germline CDR1 is GTSNPN and CDR2 is SVGIG (reference sequence). The CDR3 here is CALTGTSGANVLTF. The CDR3 nucleotides read TGTGCCCTGACAGGGACCTCTGGGGCCAACGTCCTGACTTTC. Full variable domain (outside the CDR3, taken from reference TRBV30 and TRBJ2-6): SQTIHQWPATLVQPVGSPLSLECTVEGTSNPNLYWYRQAAGRGLQLLFYSVGIGQISSEVPQNLSASRPQDRQFILSSKKLLLSDSGFYLCALTGTSGANVLTFGAGSRLTVL.

About this clone: This CDR3 is also generated by other DNA sequences in the sample. The chain carries TRBV4-2 and TRBJ2-3; TRBD2 matches at 14 bases. The CDR3 runs to 17 residues. The germline gives CDR1 LGHNA, CDR2 YNFKEQ. J gave up 3 bases and V 0 bases, and 2 bases lay outside the gene matches. The CDR3 loop reads CASSQDGTSGGTDTQYF. Here the CDR3 DNA reads TGTGCCAGCAGCCAAGATGGGACTAGCGGGGGTACAGATACGCAGTATTTT.

The J gene is TRBJ1-4, the V gene TRBV10-2, with TRBD1 as a possible D gene (6 bases). The length of the CDR3 is 16 residues. V lost 4 bases and J lost 6, with 18 bases in between. Germline-derived CDR1 and CDR2 are WSHSY and SAAADI. The CDR3, as DNA: TGCGCCAGCAGTGCTGGTGAGGGGGGGCGCTATGAAAAACTGTTTTTT. It codes for CASSAGEGGRYEKLFF.

The genes are TRBV11-1 and TRBJ2-3; D is unclear. Trimming shortened V by 2 bases and J by 4 bases, and 10 bases separated the two germline ends. The germline CDR1 and CDR2 sequences are SGHAT and FQDESV (reference sequence). The CDR3 runs to 14 residues. CDR3 in amino acids: CASSLSQPPDTQYF. The CDR3, as DNA: TGTGCCAGCAGCTTATCTCAGCCCCCAGATACGCAGTATTTT. The complete variable domain, with remaining parts taken from reference TRBV11-1 and TRBJ2-3, reads EAEVAQSPRYKITEKSQAVAFWCDPISGHATLYWYRQILGQGPELLVQFQDESVVDDSQLPKDRFSAERLKGVDSTLKIQPAELGDSAMYLCASSLSQPPDTQYFGPGTRLTVL.

The genes are TRBV27 and TRBJ2-7; the match to TRBD1 covers 7 bases. CDR3 length: 18 amino acids. The germline CDR1 and CDR2 sequences are MNHEY and SMNVEV (reference sequence). V dropped 1 base and J dropped 3; count of bases not matched to a gene: 15. The DNA for the CDR3 is TGTGCCAGCAGTTTATGGACAGGCAGCCGTTCTCATTTCTACGAGCAGTACTTC. Residues: CASSLWTGSRSHFYEQYF.

V usage is TRBV7-2 and J usage is TRBJ2-3; TRBD1 is a possible D gene (5 bases). The CDR3 has 14 residues. Trimming took 3 bases from V and 0 from J, leaving 7 bases between them. In germline, CDR1 is SGHTA, CDR2 FQGNSA. CDR3 sequence: CASSFAGSTDTQYF. CDR3 bases: TGTGCCAGCAGCTTCGCAGGGAGCACAGATACGCAGTATTTT.

The chain uses TRBV28 and TRBJ2-7, with 9 bases lining up with TRBD1. The ends lost 5 bases at V and 3 bases at J; junction bases unmatched: 11. The germline gives CDR1 MDHEN, CDR2 SYDVKM. The CDR3 consists of 16 residues. The CDR3 bases are TGTGCCAGCAGTCCGAACGCCGGGACAGGGAGCTACGAGCAGTACTTC. Translated, it gives CASSPNAGTGSYEQYF.

This clone was recorded only once. V usage is TRBV9 and J usage is TRBJ2-1; 8 bases fit TRBD2. The CDR3 covers 15 residues. Germline V gene sequence: CDR1 SGDLS, CDR2 YYNGEE. The V gene end was trimmed by 3 bases and the J gene end by 4 bases; junction bases not matched to a gene: 6. The CDR3 bases are TGTGCCAGCAGCGGACCTAGCGGGCTATACAATGAGCAGTTCTTC. This sequence encodes CASSGPSGLYNEQFF.

The chain has TRBV6-1 and TRBJ2-7, with a possible D match to TRBD1 (6 bases). The CDR3 loop spans 13 amino acids. CDR1 is MNHNS, CDR2 SASEGT, per germline. The ends were cut back, 4 bases at V and 4 bases at J, with 11 bases in the middle. In DNA, the CDR3 is TGTGCCAGCAGTGTTCAGGGGTCGTACGAGCAGTACTTC. Protein product: CASSVQGSYEQYF.

This rearrangement joins TRBV5-1 to TRBJ2-5, with TRBD1 identical over 8 bases. Trimming took 4 bases from V and 4 from J; bases not matched to a gene: 6. The CDR3 runs 14 residues. Germline loops: CDR1 SGHRS, CDR2 YFSETQ. The CDR3 protein is CASSLTGGRETQYF. Here the CDR3 DNA reads TGCGCCAGCAGCCTAACAGGGGGTCGAGAGACCCAGTACTTC.

The V and J genes are TRBV4-3 and TRBJ2-7; D is unclear. Germline lookup yields CDR1 LGHNA and CDR2 YSLEER. The CDR3 length is 15 residues. The V gene lost 4 bases and the J gene lost 2 bases, with 15 bases spanning the gap. This chain's CDR3 is CASSRNRVVPYEQYF. As DNA, the CDR3 is TGCGCCAGCAGCCGGAATAGGGTGGTTCCCTACGAGCAGTACTTC.

The chain is built from TRBV5-1 and TRBJ2-3, with 7 bases aligning to TRBD2. The CDR3 totals 15 residues. Trimming at V came to 4 bases and at J to 2 bases, leaving 7 bases not matched to a gene. CDR1 and CDR2 (germline): SGHRS, YFSETQ. CDR3 loop: CASSPLAYITDTQYF. The CDR3 nucleotides are TGCGCCAGCAGCCCACTAGCGTACATCACAGATACGCAGTATTTT.

The V gene is TRBV30, the J gene TRBJ2-5; 7 positions agree with TRBD2. This CDR3 has 18 residues. V lost 2 bases, J lost 5 bases, and 20 bases stayed unmatched. Per the germline V gene, CDR1 is GTSNPN and CDR2 is SVGIG (reference sequence). The CDR3 sequence is CAWSSPSRQAGVEETQYF. DNA of the CDR3: TGTGCCTGGAGTTCCCCATCCCGTCAGGCGGGAGTGGAGGAGACCCAGTACTTC.

This chain connects TRBV2 to TRBJ2-5, with 11 bases aligning to TRBD1. The germline V gene encodes CDR1 SNHLY and CDR2 FYNNEI. The length of the CDR3 is 16 residues. Losses at the gene ends were 5 bases for V and 10 bases for J; bases not matched to a gene: 15. CDR3 protein: CASSQIGQGAPPVQYF. The CDR3 coding sequence is TGTGCCAGCAGTCAGATAGGACAGGGGGCGCCCCCTGTCCAGTACTTC. Supplemented by reference TRBV2 and TRBJ2-5, the full variable domain reads EPEVTQTPSHQVTQMGQEVILRCVPISNHLYFYWYRQILGQKVEFLVSFYNNEISEKSEIFDDQFSVERPDGSNFTLKIRSTKLEDSAMYFCASSQIGQGAPPVQYFGPGTRLLVL.

The chain has TRBV7-9 and TRBJ2-1, with 11 bases fitting TRBD2. Per the germline V gene, CDR1 is SEHNR and CDR2 is FQNEAQ (reference sequence). The length of the CDR3 is 18 residues. Trimming took 5 bases from V and 6 from J; bases not matched to a gene: 15. This chain's CDR3 is CASSLPPRLAGLSNEQFF. CDR3 nucleotide sequence: TGTGCCAGCAGCCTACCCCCAAGACTAGCGGGATTGTCCAATGAGCAGTTCTTC.

The gene calls are TRBV11-2 and TRBJ1-4; perhaps TRBD1 as D (6 bases). The V gene's germline CDR1 is SGHAT and CDR2 FQNNGV. The CDR3 length is 14 residues. Trimming cost V 9 bases and J 1 base, with 12 bases left between them. CDR3 region: CASRRGGTNEKLFF. The CDR3, as DNA: TGTGCCAGTCGAAGAGGGGGAACTAATGAAAAACTGTTTTTT.